What follows are 28 T cell receptor beta chains derived from one specimen sequenced in a study of regulatory T cells in long-lasting Graves disease. CDR3 regions were amplified by Arm-PCR using iRepertoire HTBI primers to build TCR beta libraries. MiXCR was run by TCRdb on the multiplex PCR reads, yielding one entry per CDR3 protein. Altogether about 220,000 distinct CDR3 sequences are present, approximately 18% being singletons, with the ten largest covering 10% to 15%. Time point here: newly diagnosed GD, antithyroid drugs for less than 3 months. Extracted PBMC RNA gave rise to the TCR library. These data also featured in a second study, about T cells in Graves' hyperthyroidism and ophthalmopathy.

The specimen comprised peripheral blood mononuclear cells (PBMCs), sampled at new diagnosis, from a patient treated with antithyroid drugs. These receptors were obtained from a woman aged 25-40 years with Graves disease.

This clonotype was seen many times. The chain employs TRBV3-1 and TRBJ2-7; 9 nucleotides match TRBD2. V lost 5 bases to trimming and J lost 1 base; unmatched junction nucleotides: 6. The CDR3 length is 15 residues. CDR1 and CDR2 (germline): LGHDT, YNNKEL (reference sequence). In DNA form, the CDR3 reads TGTGCCAGCAGCAAAGCTAGCGGGGCTTCCTACGAGCAGTACTTC. This gives the protein CASSKASGASYEQYF.

Ten or more counts support this clonotype. The rearrangement joins TRBV7-3 to TRBJ2-3, with D unresolved. The CDR3 sequence is 15 residues long. Germline V CDR1 and CDR2: SGHTA, FQGTGA. V lost 5 bases and J 1 base, leaving 13 bases between the germline ends. CDR3 sequence: CASSPYAVGTDTQYF. CDR3 bases: TGTGCCAGCAGCCCTTACGCTGTCGGCACAGATACGCAGTATTTT.

The table lists this clonotype with many counts. This chain links TRBV6-2 or TRBV6-3 with TRBJ2-3; D remains ambiguous. Trimming cost V 5 bases and J 0 bases, with 9 bases left between them. The CDR3 sequence is 14 residues long. Per germline, CDR1 MNHEY and CDR2 SVGEGT. This CDR3 is CASSTQTSTDTQYF. DNA of the CDR3: TGTGCCAGCAGTACACAGACCAGCACAGATACGCAGTATTTT.

This clonotype was counted ten times or more. V is TRBV20-1 and J is TRBJ1-5; weak D call: TRBD1 (5 bases). This CDR3 comprises 14 residues. The V gene's germline CDR1 is DFQATT and CDR2 SNEGSKA (reference sequence). The V and J ends lost 3 bases and 9 bases respectively, with 18 bases between them. The CDR3, as DNA: TGCAGTGCTAGGGGGCCCAGTTCATTTTCGCCCCAGCATTTT. It codes for CSARGPSSFSPQHF.

The CDR3 spells CASSRAPGSTGELFF. As DNA, the CDR3 is TGCGCCAGCAGCCGGGCCCCAGGATCCACCGGGGAGCTGTTTTTT. This chain links TRBV5-1 with TRBJ2-2; D is unclear. Trimming shortened V by 4 bases and J by 4 bases, and 14 bases separated the two germline ends. CDR1 is SGHRS and CDR2 is YFSETQ in the germline V gene. The CDR3 loop spans 15 amino acids. Looking up the rest from reference TRBV5-1 and TRBJ2-2 gives the full variable domain: KAGVTQTPRYLIKTRGQQVTLSCSPISGHRSVSWYQQTPGQGLQFLFEYFSETQRNKGNFPGRFSGRQFSNSRSEMNVSTLELGDSALYLCASSRAPGSTGELFFGEGSRLTVL.

About this clonotype: A far larger clone is one nucleotide away, so this likely arose from a read error. The CDR3 DNA is TGTGCCAGCAGCCAGAAACTAGCGGGAGGCTACAATGAGCAGTTCTTC. Its translation is CASSQKLAGGYNEQFF. This chain joins TRBV11-1 and TRBJ2-1, with TRBD2 identical over 12 bases. With V trimmed by 5 bases and J by 3 bases, 5 bases remained unmatched. This CDR3 is 16 amino acids long. Germline V CDR1 and CDR2: SGHAT, FQDESV (reference sequence).

There are many counts of this clonotype. This chain joins TRBV28 and TRBJ2-3; D possibly corresponds to TRBD2 (6 bases). Trimming left V 5 bases short and J 3 bases short, with 18 bases between. The V gene's germline CDR1 is MDHEN and CDR2 SYDVKM. The CDR3 is 16 residues long. CDR3 nucleotides: TGTGCCAGCAGTGAAATTAGCGGCGCCGGTACAGATACGCAGTATTTT. It yields the protein CASSEISGAGTDTQYF.

At least ten counts were recorded for this clonotype. The chain has TRBV12-3 or TRBV12-4 and TRBJ1-1; maybe TRBD1 (6 bases). The CDR3 is 13 residues long. V lost 2 bases to trimming and J lost 7 bases, with 11 bases between them. CDR3 coding DNA: TGTGCCAGCAGTTTAAAGGGGGGGGGTGAAGCTTTCTTT. Its protein is CASSLKGGGEAFF.

This clonotype was seen many times. J is TRBJ2-3 and V is TRBV2; D gene ambiguous. Per germline, CDR1 SNHLY and CDR2 FYNNEI. The CDR3 sequence is 13 residues long. V shed 3 bases and J shed 6 bases, with 10 bases lying between them. The DNA for the CDR3 is TGTGCCAGCAGTGACGGGCTCCCGGATACGCAGTATTTT. It codes for CASSDGLPDTQYF.

This clonotype was detected many times. The chain has TRBV19 and TRBJ1-2; 8 nucleotides match TRBD1. V lost 6 bases and J lost 4; bases outside the gene matches: 4. The CDR3 totals 13 residues. Germline CDR1 LNHDA, CDR2 SQIVND (reference sequence). The DNA of the CDR3 is TGTGCCAGTAGCCCAGGGGGCCTCTATGGCTACACCTTC. Protein product: CASSPGGLYGYTF.

The table lists this clonotype with many counts. At one end the junction does not follow the germline gene, possibly because of a read error. V and J are TRBV15 and TRBJ1-1; a possible D gene is TRBD1 (5 bases). Germline CDR1 LNHNV, CDR2 YYDKDF (reference sequence). The CDR3 consists of 15 residues. CDR3 amino acids: CASRTDGAGNTEAFF. DNA of the CDR3: TGTGCCTCCAGAACAGACGGGGCCGGGAACACTGAAGCTTTCTTT.

This clonotype was seen repeatedly, ten times or more. The chain links TRBV7-3 to TRBJ1-1, with 9 bases identical to TRBD1. Germline V lookup: CDR1 SGHTA, CDR2 FQGTGA. V lost 1 base, J lost 1 base, and 4 bases stayed unmatched. CDR3 length equals 16 residues. The CDR3 DNA sequence: TGTGCCAGCAGCTTAAAGGGACAGGGCCCGAACACTGAAGCTTTCTTT. This encodes CASSLKGQGPNTEAFF.

The V gene is TRBV28, the J gene TRBJ2-3, with a possible D match to TRBD2 (5 bases). The CDR3 contains 15 residues. With 6 bases removed from V and 0 bases from J, the gap between germline ends came to 13 bases. The germline CDR1 and CDR2 sequences are MDHEN and SYDVKM. CDR3 sequence reads: CASSRLAPSTDTQYF. DNA for the CDR3: TGTGCCAGCAGCCGGTTAGCGCCTAGCACAGATACGCAGTATTTT. Looking up the rest from reference TRBV28 and TRBJ2-3 gives the full variable domain: DVKVTQSSRYLVKRTGEKVFLECVQDMDHENMFWYRQDPGLGLRLIYFSYDVKMKEKGDIPEGYSVSREKKERFSLILESASTNQTSMYLCASSRLAPSTDTQYFGPGTRLTVL.

At least ten counts were recorded for this clonotype. The V and J genes are TRBV30 and TRBJ2-3; no firm D call. With 8 bases removed from V and 3 bases from J, the gap between germline ends came to 15 bases. Germline lookup yields CDR1 GTSNPN and CDR2 SVGIG (reference sequence). The CDR3 length is 13 residues. CDR3 region: CAGRKRWTDTQYF. The CDR3 region has the DNA TGTGCCGGCCGGAAGCGTTGGACAGATACGCAGTATTTT.

This clonotype was counted at least ten times. The chain carries TRBV11-2 and TRBJ2-2; a weak D match, TRBD2 (6 bases). V was trimmed by 3 bases and J by 1 base, leaving 18 bases between them. CDR3 length: 18 residues. CDR1 SGHAT and CDR2 FQNNGV come from the germline V gene. CDR3 amino acids: CASSFTPLLAENTGELFF. CDR3 DNA sequence: TGTGCCAGCAGCTTCACACCTCTTTTAGCGGAGAACACCGGGGAGCTGTTTTTT.

This clonotype was detected ten times or more. The chain combines TRBV3-1 with TRBJ2-7, with D maybe TRBD2 (6 bases). The germline CDR1 and CDR2 sequences are LGHDT and YNNKEL (reference sequence). V dropped 6 bases and J dropped 0 bases, with 15 bases sitting between them. This CDR3 spans 15 amino acids. CDR3 sequence (DNA): TGTGCCAGCAGTCAGAGCGGGTGGGACTCCTACGAGCAGTACTTC. Its protein product is CASSQSGWDSYEQYF.

This clonotype was found many times. The chain is built from TRBV5-1 and TRBJ1-2; D is unresolved. Germline assignment: CDR1 SGHRS and CDR2 YFSETQ. The CDR3 sequence is 13 residues long. V was trimmed by 4 bases and J by 8 bases, leaving 15 bases between them. The CDR3 reads CASSPDPHAGYTF. DNA of the CDR3: TGCGCCAGCAGCCCCGACCCCCATGCGGGCTACACCTTC.

This clonotype has a count of ten or more. The chain couples TRBV19 to TRBJ2-2; TRBD2 matches 7 bases. Germline V gene lookup returns CDR1 LNHDA and CDR2 SQIVND (reference sequence). J gave up 3 bases and V 5 bases, and 3 bases lay outside the gene matches. CDR3 length: 14 residues. The CDR3 is CASSVTSYTGELFF. Here the CDR3 DNA reads TGTGCCAGTAGTGTGACTAGCTACACCGGGGAGCTGTTTTTT.

The V gene is TRBV5-6, the J gene TRBJ2-7; 8 bases align to TRBD2. Unmatched junction bases numbered 7, after V lost 1 base and J lost 7 bases. Germline CDR1 SGHDT, CDR2 YYEEEE. This CDR3 has 14 residues. The CDR3 here is CASSLSGGIREQYF. The CDR3 nucleotides are TGTGCCAGCAGCTTGTCGGGAGGGATCCGGGAGCAGTACTTC.

In its sample, this clonotype was seen many times. The CDR3, as DNA: TGTGCCAGCACCGACCCCACAGGGTTTTCGGATACGCAGTATTTT. As protein: CASTDPTGFSDTQYF. The J gene is TRBJ2-3, the V gene TRBV28, with D possibly matching TRBD1 (6 bases). CDR1 and CDR2 from the germline V gene are MDHEN and SYDVKM. V was clipped by 7 bases and J by 6 bases, with 20 bases between them. The CDR3 length is 15 residues. Filled out from reference TRBV28 and TRBJ2-3, the complete variable domain reads DVKVTQSSRYLVKRTGEKVFLECVQDMDHENMFWYRQDPGLGLRLIYFSYDVKMKEKGDIPEGYSVSREKKERFSLILESASTNQTSMYLCASTDPTGFSDTQYFGPGTRLTVL.

At least ten counts were recorded for this clonotype. CDR3 sequence reads: CASSLVTGVEQYF. For the CDR3, the DNA is TGCGCCAGCAGCTTGGTTACGGGTGTCGAGCAGTACTTC. The chain employs TRBV5-1 and TRBJ2-7; no firm D call. The CDR3 is made up of 13 amino acids. Germline lookup yields CDR1 SGHRS and CDR2 YFSETQ. V lost 0 bases to trimming and J lost 6 bases, with 10 bases between them.

The J gene is TRBJ2-3, the V gene TRBV28, with unresolved D. Trimming removed 3 bases from V and 1 base from J, with 14 bases in between. This CDR3 contains 16 residues. Germline CDR1 is MDHEN and CDR2 is SYDVKM. The CDR3 bases are TGTGCCAGCAGTTTCGGGCCATTCTCCCGCACAGATACGCAGTATTTT. Translated: CASSFGPFSRTDTQYF.

This clonotype has ten or more counts. The rearrangement joins TRBV27 to TRBJ1-3; D possibly corresponds to TRBD1 (5 bases). There are 16 residues in the CDR3. The germline V gene encodes CDR1 MNHEY and CDR2 SMNVEV (reference sequence). The V end was cut by 6 bases, the J end by 0 bases, with 15 bases between. CDR3 DNA: TGTGCCAGCAGACCTCCGGGACCGCGCTCTGGAAACACCATATATTTT. It is translated as CASRPPGPRSGNTIYF.

Only a few counts were recorded for this clonotype. This sequence may be a read error, since a much larger clone differs from it by one base. This chain links TRBV12-5 with TRBJ1-2; the match to TRBD1 covers 7 bases. The trim removed 7 bases at V and 5 bases at J, leaving 7 bases unmatched. This CDR3 has 13 residues. Germline V gene lookup returns CDR1 LGHNT and CDR2 FRNRAP. Written as DNA, the CDR3 is TGTGCTAGTGATACCGACAGGGTTTATGGCTACACCTTC. This translates into CASDTDRVYGYTF.

This clonotype is a singleton in its sample. The V call is TRBV28, the J call TRBJ1-6; 7 bases map to TRBD1. The CDR3 is made up of 16 amino acids. Germline assignment: CDR1 MDHEN and CDR2 SYDVKM. The junction had 12 bases not matched to a gene; V was cut back by 5 bases and J by 8 bases. The CDR3 is CASSGAGGSRDSPLHF. CDR3 sequence (DNA): TGTGCCAGCAGTGGGGCAGGGGGTTCAAGGGATTCACCCCTCCACTTT.

This clonotype was detected ten times or more. This chain joins TRBV20-1 and TRBJ1-6; D possibly corresponds to TRBD1 (5 bases). Germline CDR1 reads DFQATT; CDR2 reads SNEGSKA (reference sequence). V was trimmed by 6 bases and J by 5 bases, leaving 14 bases between them. The CDR3 is 14 amino acids. The DNA for the CDR3 is TGCAGTGCGACGGTGGGGGATGATAATTCACCCCTCCACTTT. Translating it yields CSATVGDDNSPLHF.

J is TRBJ2-5 and V is TRBV7-9, with a weak D call TRBD1 (5 bases). The CDR3 length is 15 residues. The germline V and J ends were trimmed by 0 bases and 1 base, with 9 bases remaining between them. Per the germline V gene, CDR1 is SEHNR and CDR2 is FQNEAQ (reference sequence). The CDR3 loop reads CASSLAGAAQETQYF. CDR3 sequence (DNA): TGTGCCAGCAGCTTAGCAGGGGCAGCCCAAGAGACCCAGTACTTC.

V and J are TRBV9 and TRBJ2-7; TRBD1 agrees at 9 bases. Unmatched junction bases numbered 8, after V lost 3 bases and J lost 7 bases. The CDR3 covers 14 residues. CDR1 is SGDLS and CDR2 is YYNGEE in the germline V gene. In nucleotides, the CDR3 is TGTGCCAGCAGCGGCTGGACAGGGGAGGGGGAGCAGTACTTC. Protein: CASSGWTGEGEQYF.